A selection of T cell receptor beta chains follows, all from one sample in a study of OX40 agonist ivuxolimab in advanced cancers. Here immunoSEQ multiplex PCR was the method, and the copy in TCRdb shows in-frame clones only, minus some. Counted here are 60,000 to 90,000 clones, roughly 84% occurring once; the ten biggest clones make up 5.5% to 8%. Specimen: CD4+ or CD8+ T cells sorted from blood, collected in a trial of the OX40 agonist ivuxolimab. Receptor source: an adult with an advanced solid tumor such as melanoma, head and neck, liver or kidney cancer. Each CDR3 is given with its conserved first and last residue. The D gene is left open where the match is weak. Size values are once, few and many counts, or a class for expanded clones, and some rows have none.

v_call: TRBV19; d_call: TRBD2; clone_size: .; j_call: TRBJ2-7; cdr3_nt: TGTGCCAGTAGTCCATCGACTAGCGGCCTCTCCTACGAGCAGTACTTC; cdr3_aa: CASSPSTSGLSYEQYF
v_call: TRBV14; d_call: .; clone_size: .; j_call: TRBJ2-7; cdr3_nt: TGTGCCAGCAGCCAAGTAGGTGGGAGGAGCTACGAGCAGTACTTC; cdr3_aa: CASSQVGGRSYEQYF
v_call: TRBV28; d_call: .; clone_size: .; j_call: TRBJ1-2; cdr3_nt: TGTGCCACCGGGGGGGCCACTAACTATGGCTACACCTTC; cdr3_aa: CATGGATNYGYTF
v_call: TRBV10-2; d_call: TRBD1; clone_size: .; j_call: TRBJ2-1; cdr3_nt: TGCGCCAGCAGTGTTAAACCGGGACAGGGGGCGTTGAATGAGCAGTTCTTC; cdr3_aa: CASSVKPGQGALNEQFF
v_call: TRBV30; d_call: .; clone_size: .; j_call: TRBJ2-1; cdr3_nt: TGTGCCTGGAATGGCGGGAACTACAATGAGCAGTTCTTC; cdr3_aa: CAWNGGNYNEQFF
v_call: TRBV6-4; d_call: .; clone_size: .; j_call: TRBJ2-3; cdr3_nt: TGTGCCAGCAGTGTTGGAGGGACTTCAGATACGCAGTATTTT; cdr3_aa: CASSVGGTSDTQYF
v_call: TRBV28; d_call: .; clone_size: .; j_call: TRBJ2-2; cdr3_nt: TGTGCCAGCGCAGGGTCTTATGGCGGGGAGCTGTTTTTT; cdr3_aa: CASAGSYGGELFF
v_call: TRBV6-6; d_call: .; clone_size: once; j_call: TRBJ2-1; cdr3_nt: TGTGCCAGCAGTGGCTTCCTAGGGGCATACAATGAGCAGTTCTTC; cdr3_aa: CASSGFLGAYNEQFF
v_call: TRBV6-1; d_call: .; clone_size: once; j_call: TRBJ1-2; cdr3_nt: TGTGCCAGCAGACAGGGTGGCTACACCTTC; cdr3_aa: CASRQGGYTF
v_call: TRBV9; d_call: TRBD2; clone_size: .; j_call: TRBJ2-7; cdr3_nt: TGTGCCAGCAGCGTAGAAGGTAGCGGGGGCCTGGAGCAGTACTTC; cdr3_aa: CASSVEGSGGLEQYF
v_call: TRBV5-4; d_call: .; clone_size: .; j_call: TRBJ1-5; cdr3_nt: TGTGCCAGCAGCCCCGGTACAGGCCCCAATCAGCCCCAGCATTTT; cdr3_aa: CASSPGTGPNQPQHF
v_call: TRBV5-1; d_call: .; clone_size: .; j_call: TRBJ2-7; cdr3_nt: TGCGCCAGCAGCCAGGGAGTAGGGAGCTCCTACGAGCAGTACTTC; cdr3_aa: CASSQGVGSSYEQYF
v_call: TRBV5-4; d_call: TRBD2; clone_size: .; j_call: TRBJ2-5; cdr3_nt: TGTGCCAGCAGCTCCGGACTAGCGGGACCGCCCCCCACCCAGTACTTC; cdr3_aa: CASSSGLAGPPPTQYF
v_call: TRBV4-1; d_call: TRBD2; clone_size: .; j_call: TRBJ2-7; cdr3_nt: TGCGCCAGCAGCCAAGCTGTCCTAGCGGGGGGTTCCTACGAGCAGTACTTC; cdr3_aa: CASSQAVLAGGSYEQYF
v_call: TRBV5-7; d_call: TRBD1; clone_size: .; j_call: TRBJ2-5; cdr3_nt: TGTGCCAGCAGCTGGGACAGGGAAGAGACCCAGTACTTC; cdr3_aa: CASSWDREETQYF
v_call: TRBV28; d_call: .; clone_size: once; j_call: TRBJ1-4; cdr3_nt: TGTGCCAGCAGTGCCGGGGGGACTAATGAAAAACTGTTTTTT; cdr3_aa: CASSAGGTNEKLFF
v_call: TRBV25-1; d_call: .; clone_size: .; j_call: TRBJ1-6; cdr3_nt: TGTGCCAGCAGCGAACAGGTCACTAATAATTCACCCCTCCACTTT; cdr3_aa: CASSEQVTNNSPLHF
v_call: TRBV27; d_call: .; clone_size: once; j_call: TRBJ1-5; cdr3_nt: TGTGCCAGCAGTTTCTACAATCAGCCCCAGCATTTT; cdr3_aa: CASSFYNQPQHF
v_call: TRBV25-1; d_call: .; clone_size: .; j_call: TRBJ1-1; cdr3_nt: TGTGCCAGCAGTGATTTCACCGGGTTCGACACTGAAGCTTTCTTT; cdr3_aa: CASSDFTGFDTEAFF
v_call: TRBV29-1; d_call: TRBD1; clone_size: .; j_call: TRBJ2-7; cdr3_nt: TGCAGCGTTGGACAGGGCGAGGAGCAGTACTTC; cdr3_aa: CSVGQGEEQYF
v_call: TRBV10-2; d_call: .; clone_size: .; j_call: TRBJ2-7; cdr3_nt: TGCGCCAGCCGGGACTCTTTCTCCTACGAGCAGTACTTC; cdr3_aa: CASRDSFSYEQYF
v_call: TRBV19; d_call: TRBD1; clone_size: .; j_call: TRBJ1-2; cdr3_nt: TGTGCCAGTAGTATCTATCTGACAGGGAATAACTATGGCTACACCTTC; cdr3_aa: CASSIYLTGNNYGYTF
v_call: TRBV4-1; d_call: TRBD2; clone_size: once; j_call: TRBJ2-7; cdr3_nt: TGCGCCAGCAGCCAAATCGCGCGGGAGCCCTACGAGCAGTACTTC; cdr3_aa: CASSQIAREPYEQYF
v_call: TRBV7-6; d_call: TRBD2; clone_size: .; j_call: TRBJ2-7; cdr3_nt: TGTGCCAGCAGCTTAGAAGCCCTAGCGGGCGAGCAGTACTTC; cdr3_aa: CASSLEALAGEQYF
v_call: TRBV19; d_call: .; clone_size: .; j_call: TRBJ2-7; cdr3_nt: TGTGCCAGTAGTATTGGGACCTACGAGCAGTACTTC; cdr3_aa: CASSIGTYEQYF
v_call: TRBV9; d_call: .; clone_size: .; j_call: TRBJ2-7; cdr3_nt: TGTGCCAGCAGCGACAGGGTTAAGGGCGAGCAGTACTTC; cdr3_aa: CASSDRVKGEQYF
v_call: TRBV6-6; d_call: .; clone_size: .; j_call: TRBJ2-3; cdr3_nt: TGTGCCAGCGGGCTGGGCGGTAGCACAGATACGCAGTATTTT; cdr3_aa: CASGLGGSTDTQYF
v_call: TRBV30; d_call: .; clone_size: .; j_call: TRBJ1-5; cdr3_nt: TGTGCCTGGAGTCTAGCGGGGAGCAATCAGCCCCAGCATTTT; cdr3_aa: CAWSLAGSNQPQHF
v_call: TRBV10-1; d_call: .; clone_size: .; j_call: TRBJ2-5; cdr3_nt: TGCGCCAGCAGTGACCAATCGACCAGGGAGACCCAGTACTTC; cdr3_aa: CASSDQSTRETQYF
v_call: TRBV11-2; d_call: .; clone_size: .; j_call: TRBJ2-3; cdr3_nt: TGTGCCAGCAGCTTAATGCAAAGGAGCACAGATACGCAGTATTTT; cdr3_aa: CASSLMQRSTDTQYF
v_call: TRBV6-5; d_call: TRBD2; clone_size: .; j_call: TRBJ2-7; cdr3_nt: TGTGCCAGCAGACTCATCGGCGGGGGTCTCGAGCAGTACTTC; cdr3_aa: CASRLIGGGLEQYF
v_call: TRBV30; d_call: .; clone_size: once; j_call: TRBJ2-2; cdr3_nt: TGTGCCAGGGGGAGGTCGATCCGGGACACCGGGGAGCTGTTTTTT; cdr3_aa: CARGRSIRDTGELFF
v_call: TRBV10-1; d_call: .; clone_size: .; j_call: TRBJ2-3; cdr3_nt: TGCGCCAGCAGTGGGGAGCGGAGAAGAAACACAGATACGCAGTATTTT; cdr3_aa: CASSGERRRNTDTQYF
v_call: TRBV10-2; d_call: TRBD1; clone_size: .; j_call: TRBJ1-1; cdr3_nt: TGCGCCAGCAGTCAGCAGGGGGCAGGTACTGAAGCTTTCTTT; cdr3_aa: CASSQQGAGTEAFF
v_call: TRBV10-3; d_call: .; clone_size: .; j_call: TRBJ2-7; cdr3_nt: TGTGCCAATCGGGGTGCTGATTCCTACGAGCAGTACTTC; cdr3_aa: CANRGADSYEQYF
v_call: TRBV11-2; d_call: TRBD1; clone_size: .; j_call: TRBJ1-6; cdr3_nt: TGTGCCAGCAGCTTCGGACAGGGGGGTAATTCACCCCTCCACTTT; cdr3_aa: CASSFGQGGNSPLHF
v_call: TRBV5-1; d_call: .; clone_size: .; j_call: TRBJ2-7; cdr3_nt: TGCGCCAGCAGCTCCCCTGGGGACGAGCAGTACTTC; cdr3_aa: CASSSPGDEQYF
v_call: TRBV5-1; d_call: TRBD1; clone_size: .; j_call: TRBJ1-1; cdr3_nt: TGCGCCAGCAGAGTGCAGGGGGCAGGGAACACTGAAGCTTTCTTT; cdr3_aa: CASRVQGAGNTEAFF
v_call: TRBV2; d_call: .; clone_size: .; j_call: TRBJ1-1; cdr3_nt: TGTGCCAGCAGTGTAGGACGGTACACTGAAGCTTTCTTT; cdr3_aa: CASSVGRYTEAFF
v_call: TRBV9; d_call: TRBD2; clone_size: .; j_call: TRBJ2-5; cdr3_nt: TGTGCCAGCAGCATAGCGGGGGAACGGCAAGAGACCCAGTACTTC; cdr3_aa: CASSIAGERQETQYF
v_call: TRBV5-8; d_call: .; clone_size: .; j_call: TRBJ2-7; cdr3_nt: TGTGCCAGCAGCTTGGGTTACGAGCAGTACTTC; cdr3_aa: CASSLGYEQYF